Each of the 8 T cell receptor beta chains below was sequenced from the same sample in a study of spatial heterogeneity in lung cancer. Study results and limitations: Tumor mutation count correlated with how many alpha and beta TCRs expanded intratumorally.

Using its own MiXCR run on the 5' RACE reads, TCRdb lists one record per CDR3 protein. The sample shows a few thousand distinct CDR3 sequences, 27% of them seen only once. Their recognized antigens are unknown. Noted time point: sample taken at primary tumor resection. Sequenced here: lung tumor tissue, sampled at surgery. The receptors originated from a female donor with early-stage non-small cell lung cancer.

The rearrangement joins TRBV7-2 to TRBJ2-5; no definite D call. Trimming removed 4 bases from V and 4 bases from J, with 10 bases in between. The CDR3 extends over 13 amino acids. The germline V gene has CDR1 SGHTA and CDR2 FQGNSA. The CDR3 region has the DNA TGTGCCAGCAGCTCTGAAATGGGAGAGACCCAGTACTTC. This encodes CASSSEMGETQYF.

Sample share makes this clonotype large. V usage is TRBV12-3 or TRBV12-4 and J usage is TRBJ2-3, with D perhaps TRBD1 or TRBD2 (5 bases each). The germline V and J ends were trimmed by 6 bases and 2 bases, with 15 bases remaining between them. The length of the CDR3 is 15 residues. DNA of the CDR3: TGTGCCAGCAGCTATACAACGGGACCCACAGATACGCAGTATTTT. Translated, it gives CASSYTTGPTDTQYF.

By share, this clonotype counts as large. This sequence joins TRBV27 and TRBJ2-5, with 12 positions matching TRBD2. CDR3 length: 16 residues. Germline assignment: CDR1 MNHEY and CDR2 SMNVEV (reference sequence). With 2 bases clipped from V and 2 bases from J, the junction kept 3 bases outside the gene matches. The CDR3 coding sequence is TGTGCCAGCAGTTTACTGACTAGCGGGGGACAAGAGACCCAGTACTTC. It is translated as CASSLLTSGGQETQYF.

The CDR3 here is CASSLGAGIYNEQFF. The CDR3 bases are TGTGCCAGCAGCTTAGGGGCAGGGATTTACAATGAGCAGTTCTTC. The chain links TRBV7-9 to TRBJ2-1, with TRBD1 as a possible D gene (5 bases). This CDR3 spans 15 amino acids. Germline-derived CDR1 and CDR2 are SEHNR and FQNEAQ (reference sequence). V shed 1 base and J shed 4 bases, with 11 bases lying between them.

By share, this clonotype ranks as medium-sized. The rearrangement links TRBV18 to TRBJ2-1; weak D call: TRBD1 (6 bases). The CDR3 is made up of 14 amino acids. V lost 2 bases to trimming and J lost 11 bases, with 16 bases between them. Germline assignment: CDR1 KGHSH and CDR2 LQKENI. The CDR3 DNA reads as TGTGCCAGCTCACCAACAGGGTTTTTTTCCCAGCAGTTCTTC. Protein: CASSPTGFFSQQFF.

This clonotype came up a few times. The genes are TRBV6-5 and TRBJ1-1; D is undetermined. Germline CDR1 and CDR2: MNHEY and SVGAGI. Deletions cut 6 bases from V and 0 bases from J, with 8 bases between. The CDR3 runs to 13 residues. The CDR3 here is CASRMDLNTEAFF. The CDR3 region has the DNA TGTGCCAGCAGAATGGATCTGAACACTGAAGCTTTCTTT.

The chain uses TRBV20-1 and TRBJ2-1; D is possibly TRBD1 or TRBD2 (5 bases each). The ends were cut back, 6 bases at V and 0 bases at J, with 12 bases in the middle. The CDR3 has 14 amino acids. In germline, CDR1 is DFQATT, CDR2 SNEGSKA (reference sequence). The CDR3 protein is CSAEGPSSYNEQFF. DNA of the CDR3: TGCAGTGCCGAGGGGCCGAGCTCCTACAATGAGCAGTTCTTC.

The chain recombines TRBV29-1 with TRBJ2-4; 7 nucleotides match TRBD2. There are 12 residues in the CDR3. Germline CDR1 is SQVTM and CDR2 is ANQGSEA. V shed 4 bases and J 6 bases; nucleotides not matched to a gene: 3. CDR3 bases: TGCAGCGTTGGGGAGGGACCAAACATTCAGTACTTC. Its translation: CSVGEGPNIQYF. The whole variable domain, remainder taken from reference TRBV29-1 and TRBJ2-4, is SAVISQKPSRDICQRGTSLTIQCQVDSQVTMMFWYRQQPGQSLTLIATANQGSEATYESGFVIDKFPISRPNLTFSTLTVSNMSPEDSSIYLCSVGEGPNIQYFGAGTRLSVL.